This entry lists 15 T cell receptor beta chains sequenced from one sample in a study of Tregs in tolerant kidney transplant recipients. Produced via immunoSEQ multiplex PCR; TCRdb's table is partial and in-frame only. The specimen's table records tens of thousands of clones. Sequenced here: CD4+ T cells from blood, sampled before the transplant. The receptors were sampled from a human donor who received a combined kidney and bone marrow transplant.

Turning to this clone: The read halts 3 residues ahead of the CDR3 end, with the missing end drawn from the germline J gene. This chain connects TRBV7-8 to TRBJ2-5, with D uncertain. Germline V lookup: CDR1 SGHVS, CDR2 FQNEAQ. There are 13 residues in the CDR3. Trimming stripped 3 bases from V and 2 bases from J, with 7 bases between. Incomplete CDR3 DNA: TGTGCCAGCAGCTTGGGCCAACAAGAGACC. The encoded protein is CASSLGQQET. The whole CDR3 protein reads CASSLGQQETQYF.

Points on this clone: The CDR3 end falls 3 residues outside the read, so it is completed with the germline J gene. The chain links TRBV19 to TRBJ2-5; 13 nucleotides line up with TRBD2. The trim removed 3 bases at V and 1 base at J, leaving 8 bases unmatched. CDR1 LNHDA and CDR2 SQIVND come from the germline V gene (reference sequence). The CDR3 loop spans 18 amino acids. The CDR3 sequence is CASSIETSGGTRQETQYF. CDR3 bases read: TGTGCCAGTAGTATCGAGACTAGCGGGGGGACCCGCCAAGAGACC. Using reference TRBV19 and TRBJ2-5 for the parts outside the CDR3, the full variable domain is DGGITQSPKYLFRKEGQNVTLSCEQNLNHDAMYWYRQDPGQGLRLIYYSQIVNDFQKGDIAEGYSVSREKKESFPLTVTSAQKNPTAFYLCASSIETSGGTRQETQYFGPGTRLLVL.

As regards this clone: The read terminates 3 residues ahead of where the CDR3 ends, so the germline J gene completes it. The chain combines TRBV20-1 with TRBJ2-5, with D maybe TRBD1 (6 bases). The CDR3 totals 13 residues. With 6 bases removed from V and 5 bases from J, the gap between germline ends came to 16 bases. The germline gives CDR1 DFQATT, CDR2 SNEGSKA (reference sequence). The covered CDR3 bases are TGCAGTGCCATACGGACAGCTAGCGAGACC. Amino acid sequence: CSAIRTASET. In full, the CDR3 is CSAIRTASETQYF.

The CDR3 spells CASSESGAHEQYF. CDR3 DNA, as far as it was read: TGTGCCAGCAGTGAATCAGGGGCCCACGAG. This chain joins TRBV2 and TRBJ2-7; D may be TRBD1 (6 bases). The CDR3 goes on 3 residues after the read ends, and that part is filled in from the germline J gene. Germline CDR1 reads SNHLY; CDR2 reads FYNNEI. The CDR3 runs 13 residues. Trimming shortened V by 2 bases and J by 5 bases, and 10 bases separated the two germline ends.

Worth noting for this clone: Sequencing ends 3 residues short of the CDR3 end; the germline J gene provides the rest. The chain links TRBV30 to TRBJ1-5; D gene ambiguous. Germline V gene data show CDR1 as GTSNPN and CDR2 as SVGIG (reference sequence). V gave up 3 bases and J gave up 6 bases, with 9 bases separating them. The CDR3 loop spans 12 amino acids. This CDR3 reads CAWSHPLQPQHF. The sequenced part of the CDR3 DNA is TGTGCCTGGAGCCACCCACTTCAGCCC.

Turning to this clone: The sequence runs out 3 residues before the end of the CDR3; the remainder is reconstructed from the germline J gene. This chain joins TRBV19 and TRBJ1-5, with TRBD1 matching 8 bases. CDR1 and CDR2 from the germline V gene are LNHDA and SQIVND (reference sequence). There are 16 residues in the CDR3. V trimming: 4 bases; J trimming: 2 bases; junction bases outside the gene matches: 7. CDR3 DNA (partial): TGTGCCAGTAGTAAGACAGGGGACGTTGGCAATCAGCCC. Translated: CASSKTGDVGNQP. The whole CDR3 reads CASSKTGDVGNQPQHF.

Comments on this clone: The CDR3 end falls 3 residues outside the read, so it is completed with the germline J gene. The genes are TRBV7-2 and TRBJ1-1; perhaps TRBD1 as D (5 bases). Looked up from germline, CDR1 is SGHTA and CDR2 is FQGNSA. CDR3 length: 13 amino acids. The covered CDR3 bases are TGTGCCAGCAGCTGGAACGAGCAGGGTCAA. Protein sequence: CASSWNEQGQ. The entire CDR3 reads CASSWNEQGQAFF.

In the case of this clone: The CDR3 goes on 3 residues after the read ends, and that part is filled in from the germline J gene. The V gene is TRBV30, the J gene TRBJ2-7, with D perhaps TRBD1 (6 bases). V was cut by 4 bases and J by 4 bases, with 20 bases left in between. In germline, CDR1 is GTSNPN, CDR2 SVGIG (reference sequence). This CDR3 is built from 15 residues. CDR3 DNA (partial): TGTGCCTGGAACTTGCCCGGACAGACAATGTACGAG. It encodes CAWNLPGQTMYE. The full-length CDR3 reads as CAWNLPGQTMYEQYF.

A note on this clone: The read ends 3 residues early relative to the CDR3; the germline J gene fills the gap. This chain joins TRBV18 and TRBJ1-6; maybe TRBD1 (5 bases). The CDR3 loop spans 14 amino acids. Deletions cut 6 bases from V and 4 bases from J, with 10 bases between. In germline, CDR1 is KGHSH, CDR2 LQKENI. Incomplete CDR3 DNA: TGTGCCAGCTCGGCCCCAGGGTATAATTCACCC. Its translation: CASSAPGYNSP. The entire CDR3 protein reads CASSAPGYNSPLHF.

This CDR3 reads CASKEGQASYEQYF. The part of the CDR3 DNA that was read is TGTGCCAGTAAAGAAGGACAGGCATCCTACGAG. J is TRBJ2-7 and V is TRBV19; 7 bases are shared with TRBD1. The read terminates 3 residues ahead of where the CDR3 ends, so the germline J gene completes it. CDR3 length: 14 residues. Germline V gene data show CDR1 as LNHDA and CDR2 as SQIVND (reference sequence). After removal of 7 bases from V and 1 base from J, the junction contained 7 bases not matched to a gene.

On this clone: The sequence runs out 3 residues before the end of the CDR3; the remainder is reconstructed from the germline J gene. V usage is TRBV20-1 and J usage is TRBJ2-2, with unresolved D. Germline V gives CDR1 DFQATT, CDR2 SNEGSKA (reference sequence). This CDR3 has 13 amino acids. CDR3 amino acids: CSPAFANTGELFF. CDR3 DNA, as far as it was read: TGCAGCCCCGCGTTCGCGAACACCGGGGAG.

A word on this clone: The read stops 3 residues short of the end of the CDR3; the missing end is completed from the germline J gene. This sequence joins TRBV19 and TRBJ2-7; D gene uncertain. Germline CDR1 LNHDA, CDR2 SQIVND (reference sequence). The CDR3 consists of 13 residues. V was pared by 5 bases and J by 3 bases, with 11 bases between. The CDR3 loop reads CASSHPPGYEQYF. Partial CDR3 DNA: TGTGCCAGTAGTCACCCTCCAGGCTACGAG.

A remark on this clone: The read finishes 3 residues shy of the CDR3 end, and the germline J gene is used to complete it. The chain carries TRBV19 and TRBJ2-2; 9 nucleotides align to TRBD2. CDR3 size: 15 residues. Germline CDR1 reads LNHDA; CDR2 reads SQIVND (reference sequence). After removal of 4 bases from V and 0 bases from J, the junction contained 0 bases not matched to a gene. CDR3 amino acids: CASSTSGANTGELFF. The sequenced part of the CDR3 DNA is TGTGCCAGTAGTACTAGCGGGGCGAACACCGGGGAG.

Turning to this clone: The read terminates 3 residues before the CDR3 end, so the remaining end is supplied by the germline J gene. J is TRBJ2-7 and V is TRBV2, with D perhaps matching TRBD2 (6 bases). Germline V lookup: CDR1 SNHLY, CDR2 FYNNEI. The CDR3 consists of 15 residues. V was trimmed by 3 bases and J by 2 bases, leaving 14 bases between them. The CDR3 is CASSDGGVYAYEQYF. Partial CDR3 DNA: TGTGCCAGCAGTGACGGAGGGGTTTACGCCTACGAG.

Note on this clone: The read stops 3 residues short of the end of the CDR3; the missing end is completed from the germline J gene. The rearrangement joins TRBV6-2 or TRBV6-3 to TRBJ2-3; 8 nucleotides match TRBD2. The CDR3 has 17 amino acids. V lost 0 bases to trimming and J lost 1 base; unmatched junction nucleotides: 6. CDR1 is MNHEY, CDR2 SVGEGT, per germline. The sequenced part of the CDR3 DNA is TGTGCCAGCAGTTACTCGAAGTTGCGGGAGGGCACAGATACG. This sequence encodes CASSYSKLREGTDT. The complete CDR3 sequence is CASSYSKLREGTDTQYF.